Each of the 5 T cell receptor beta chains below was sequenced from the same sample in a study of graft-versus-host responses after intestinal transplantation. Only in-frame clones appear in the TCRdb table, and some are missing; sequencing was by immunoSEQ multiplex PCR. The data show about 90,000 clones, with 92% seen just once and roughly 0.31% held by the top ten. These TCRs are of unknown antigen specificity. Sequencing was performed on unstimulated CD4+ T cells sorted from spleen or lymph node cells, taken before intestinal transplant. These receptors all stem from a human donor who received an intestinal transplant.

This clone showed up just once. The CDR3 protein is CASSSGTSGGGELFF. The DNA of the CDR3 is TGTGCCAGCTCGTCCGGGACTAGCGGAGGCGGGGAGCTGTTTTTT. The gene calls are TRBV6-5 and TRBJ2-2, with TRBD2 identical over 11 bases. CDR1 is MNHEY and CDR2 is SVGAGI in the germline V gene. CDR3 length: 15 residues. J gave up 7 bases and V 8 bases, and 9 bases lay outside the gene matches.

The chain couples TRBV6-1 to TRBJ2-7, with D perhaps TRBD2 (6 bases). The CDR3 runs 11 residues. Trimming stripped 5 bases from V and 10 bases from J, with 12 bases between. Germline CDR1 MNHNS, CDR2 SASEGT. The CDR3 spells CASSYGGTQYF. DNA for the CDR3: TGTGCCAGCAGTTACGGGGGTACTCAGTACTTC.

The chain uses TRBV9 and TRBJ1-1; no reliable D call. This CDR3 spans 13 amino acids. Germline V gene lookup returns CDR1 SGDLS and CDR2 YYNGEE. V gave up 4 bases and J gave up 5 bases, with 12 bases separating them. In DNA form, the CDR3 reads TGTGCCAGCAGCCCTGGGCCCTTGACTGAAGCTTTCTTT. This gives the protein CASSPGPLTEAFF.

This clone was recorded only once. This rearrangement joins TRBV29-1 to TRBJ2-7; the match to TRBD2 covers 7 bases. J lost 0 bases, V lost 2 bases, and 4 bases had no gene match. The V gene's germline CDR1 is SQVTM and CDR2 ANQGSEA. The CDR3 length is 14 residues. The CDR3 region is CSVESGTPSYEQYF. The DNA for the CDR3 is TGCAGCGTTGAAAGCGGGACTCCCTCCTACGAGCAGTACTTC.

The gene calls are TRBV19 and TRBJ2-2; D is unresolved. V shed 10 bases and J shed 0 bases, with 18 bases lying between them. Germline assignment: CDR1 LNHDA and CDR2 SQIVND (reference sequence). The CDR3 runs 16 residues. DNA for the CDR3: TGTGCCACAGAACCTCTCGGCCCGGCGAACACCGGGGAGCTGTTTTTT. Translation gives CATEPLGPANTGELFF.